This paragraph reports one T cell receptor (beta chain). The data were taken from a study of technical replicates of blood from a few donors. Method: immunoSEQ multiplex PCR; TCRdb's copy keeps in-frame clones and lacks some. The sample includes fewer than 100,000 clones, 97% seen only once; the top ten take 0.18%. Germline assignment: CDR1 GTSNPN and CDR2 SVGIG (reference sequence). The germline V and J ends were trimmed by 0 bases and 5 bases, with 11 bases remaining between them. CDR3 length: 14 residues. V and J are TRBV30 and TRBJ1-5, with D unclear. The sample consisted of T cells isolated from PBMCs. This TCR derives from a human donor in good health. In DNA form, the CDR3 reads TGTGCCTGGAGTGTACTAAACAAGGATCAGCCCCAGCATTTT. Protein: CAWSVLNKDQPQHF.